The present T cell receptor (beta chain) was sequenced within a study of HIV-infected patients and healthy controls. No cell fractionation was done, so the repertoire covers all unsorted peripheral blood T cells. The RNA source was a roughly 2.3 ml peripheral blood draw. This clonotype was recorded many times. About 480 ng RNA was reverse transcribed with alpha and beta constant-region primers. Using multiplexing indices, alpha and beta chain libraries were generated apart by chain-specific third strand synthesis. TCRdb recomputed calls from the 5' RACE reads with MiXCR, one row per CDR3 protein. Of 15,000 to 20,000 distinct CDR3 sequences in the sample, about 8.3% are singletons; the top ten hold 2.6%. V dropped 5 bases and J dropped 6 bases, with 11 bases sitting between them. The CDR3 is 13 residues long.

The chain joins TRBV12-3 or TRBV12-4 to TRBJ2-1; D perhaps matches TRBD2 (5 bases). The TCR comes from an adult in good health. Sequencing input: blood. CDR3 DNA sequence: TGTGCCAGCAGTGAACTAGTAAGCAATGAGCAGTTCTTC. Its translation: CASSELVSNEQFF.